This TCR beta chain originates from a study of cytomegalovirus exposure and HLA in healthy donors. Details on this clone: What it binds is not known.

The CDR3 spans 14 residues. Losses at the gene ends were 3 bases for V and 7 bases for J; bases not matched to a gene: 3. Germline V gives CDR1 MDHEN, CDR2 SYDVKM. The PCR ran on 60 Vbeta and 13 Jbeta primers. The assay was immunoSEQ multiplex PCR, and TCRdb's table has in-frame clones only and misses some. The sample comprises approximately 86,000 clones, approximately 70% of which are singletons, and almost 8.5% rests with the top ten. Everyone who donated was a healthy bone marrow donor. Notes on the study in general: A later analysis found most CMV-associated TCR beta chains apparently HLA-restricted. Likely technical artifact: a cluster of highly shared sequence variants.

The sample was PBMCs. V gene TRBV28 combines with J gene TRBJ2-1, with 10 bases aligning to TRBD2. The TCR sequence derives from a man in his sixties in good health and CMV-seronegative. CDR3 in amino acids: CASSFASGSNEQFF. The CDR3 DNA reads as TGTGCCAGCAGTTTTGCTAGCGGGAGTAATGAGCAGTTCTTC.